A selection of T cell receptor beta chains follows, all from one sample in a study of blood T cells in healthy people across ages. TCRdb reprocessed the 5' RACE reads with MiXCR, giving one entry per CDR3 protein. The table shows about 670,000 distinct CDR3 sequences, with roughly two fifths occurring only once. Sequenced sample: blood. These receptors came from a man older than 75 in good health. CDR3s include the opening cysteine and the closing phenylalanine or tryptophan. Each record gives: D gene, V gene, J gene, clone size, CDR3 DNA, CDR3 protein. The D gene is left open where the match is weak. Where a row states a size, it is once, few, many or the class of an expanded clone; other rows omit it.

NA,TRBV29-1,TRBJ2-3,many,TGCAGCGTTGAAGGTCCTCCCCTGGCCACAGATACGCAGTATTTT,CSVEGPPLATDTQYF
NA,TRBV9,TRBJ2-3,NA,TGTGCCAGCAGCGAGGCTCCTAGCACAGATACGCAGTATTTT,CASSEAPSTDTQYF
NA,TRBV4-2,TRBJ2-4,few,TGTGCCAGCAGCCTGACGCATCTAGCCAAAAACATTCAGTACTTC,CASSLTHLAKNIQYF
TRBD1,TRBV27,TRBJ2-2,few,TGTGCCAGCAGTCCCCGGGGACAGGTTGTCACCGGGGAGCTGTTTTTT,CASSPRGQVVTGELFF
TRBD2,TRBV10-3,TRBJ2-1,NA,TGTGCCATTAAGCGGGGGGGCCTCTTAGATGAGCAGTTCTTC,CAIKRGGLLDEQFF
TRBD1,TRBV4-1,TRBJ2-2,few,TGCGCCAGCAGATCTGGGACAGGGAACACCGGGGAGCTGTTTTTT,CASRSGTGNTGELFF
NA,TRBV6-4,TRBJ2-3,NA,TGTGCCAGCAGTGACTCCCGACGCAGCACAGATACGCAGTATTTT,CASSDSRRSTDTQYF
NA,TRBV29-1,TRBJ1-2,many,TGCAGCGTGATCGACAGTTCCCGTATCTATGGCTACACCTTC,CSVIDSSRIYGYTF
NA,TRBV20-1,TRBJ2-2,NA,TGCAGTGCTAGAGTCCACACCGGGGAGCTGTTTTTT,CSARVHTGELFF
NA,TRBV29-1,TRBJ2-1,NA,TGCAGCGGTGCCAGGGCTGCCGAGCAGTTCTTC,CSGARAAEQFF
NA,TRBV10-3,TRBJ1-2,NA,TGTGCCATCAGTGACAGGAGTCTCTATGGCTACACCTTC,CAISDRSLYGYTF
TRBD1,TRBV28,TRBJ2-4,NA,TGTGCCAGCAGTCCGAAGGGACAGGACATTATTCAGTACTTC,CASSPKGQDIIQYF
NA,TRBV14,TRBJ2-4,NA,TGTGCCAGCAGCCAAGGCTACGGTTCCATTCAGTACTTC,CASSQGYGSIQYF